Below are 32 T cell receptor beta chains sequenced from a single sample in a study of shared clonotypes between healthy human individuals. Data came from immunoSEQ multiplex PCR; TCRdb stores just in-frame clones and leaves some out. The data contain fewer than 2.5 million clones, 90% to 95% of them singletons. Sequenced input: naive CD4+ T cells from PBMCs. Subset specified: CD45RA+ positively selected. The receptor source for this set is a young man in good health. Some clones in this sample may be carry-over from other donors' samples.

The chain has TRBV11-2 and TRBJ2-5; 11 bases are shared with TRBD2. The CDR3 contains 15 residues. Germline values: CDR1 SGHAT, CDR2 FQNNGV. J was trimmed by 4 bases and V by 4 bases; bases with no gene match: 5. The CDR3, as DNA: TGTGCCAGCAGCTCTATAGCGGGAGGGTCAGAGACCCAGTACTTC. Translated, it gives CASSSIAGGSETQYF.

The chain combines TRBV5-1 with TRBJ2-7; D not resolved. The CDR3 contains 15 residues. In germline, CDR1 is SGHRS, CDR2 YFSETQ. V shed 7 bases and J shed 4 bases, with 21 bases lying between them. CDR3 region: CASSPGVTGWYEQYF. The CDR3 nucleotides are TGCGCCAGCTCCCCTGGAGTCACCGGGTGGTACGAGCAGTACTTC.

This chain uses TRBV11-2 with TRBJ2-5, with D perhaps given as TRBD1 or TRBD2 (5 bases each). The V gene lost 4 bases and the J gene lost 3 bases, with 21 bases spanning the gap. The CDR3 spans 17 residues. Germline V gene sequence: CDR1 SGHAT, CDR2 FQNNGV. For the CDR3, the DNA is TGTGCCAGCAGCTCGTTGTCGGCCGGGGCGGAGGAAGAGACCCAGTACTTC. Translating gives CASSSLSAGAEEETQYF.

The chain carries TRBV18 and TRBJ1-2, with D maybe TRBD1 (6 bases). The CDR3 has 16 amino acids. Germline lookup yields CDR1 KGHSH and CDR2 LQKENI. V lost 8 bases, J lost 2 bases, and 21 bases lay in between. CDR3 sequence: CASTAMRGGLNYGYTF. For the CDR3, the DNA is TGTGCCAGCACGGCGATGAGGGGGGGCTTAAACTATGGCTACACCTTC.

This rearrangement joins TRBV7-3 to TRBJ2-6, with D perhaps TRBD1 (5 bases). V was trimmed by 5 bases and J by 2 bases, leaving 10 bases between them. The CDR3 has 15 amino acids. Germline CDR1 is SGHTA and CDR2 is FQGTGA. The CDR3 coding sequence is TGTGCCAGCAGCCAGGGTATCGCTGGGGCCAACGTCCTGACTTTC. Its translation is CASSQGIAGANVLTF.

This clone was counted once. The chain couples TRBV5-1 to TRBJ2-3; 12 bases are shared with TRBD2. CDR3 length equals 18 residues. V lost 3 bases to trimming and J lost 4 bases; unmatched junction nucleotides: 12. Germline V CDR1 and CDR2: SGHRS, YFSETQ. Written as DNA, the CDR3 is TGCGCCAGCAGCTCACTAGCGGGAGGAAAAGGGGTCGCAGATACGCAGTATTTT. This sequence encodes CASSSLAGGKGVADTQYF.

The genes are TRBV29-1 and TRBJ2-1; the match to TRBD2 covers 11 bases. The V and J ends lost 0 bases and 10 bases, in that order; junction bases with no gene match: 14. The germline CDR1 and CDR2 sequences are SQVTM and ANQGSEA. The CDR3 loop spans 17 amino acids. CDR3 sequence: CSVEDWGRVIAGGEQFF. CDR3 in DNA: TGCAGCGTTGAAGATTGGGGGAGAGTGATAGCGGGAGGGGAGCAGTTCTTC.

This sequence joins TRBV7-2 and TRBJ1-5, with D unresolved. The ends were cut back, 5 bases at V and 3 bases at J, with 11 bases in the middle. CDR1 and CDR2 (germline): SGHTA, FQGNSA. There are 14 residues in the CDR3. DNA of the CDR3: TGTGCCAGCAGCCCAGGACCTTTCAATCAGCCCCAGCATTTT. Its translation is CASSPGPFNQPQHF. The whole variable domain, remainder taken from reference TRBV7-2 and TRBJ1-5, is GAGVSQSPSNKVTEKGKDVELRCDPISGHTALYWYRQSLGQGLEFLIYFQGNSAPDKSGLPSDRFSAERTGGSVSTLTIQRTQQEDSAVYLCASSPGPFNQPQHFGDGTRLSIL.

V is TRBV28 and J is TRBJ2-4, with D possibly being TRBD1 or TRBD2 (7 bases each). There are 15 residues in the CDR3. Germline V lookup: CDR1 MDHEN, CDR2 SYDVKM. V lost 7 bases and J lost 6, with 19 bases in between. CDR3 nucleotides: TGTGCCAGCAACTCCAGGGGGGAGGGTATAAACATTCAGTACTTC. It encodes CASNSRGEGINIQYF.

The chain carries TRBV6-6 and TRBJ2-2, with 9 bases fitting TRBD2. V shed 5 bases and J 7 bases; nucleotides not matched to a gene: 11. The CDR3 is 16 residues long. Germline V gene data show CDR1 as MNHNY and CDR2 as SVGAGI (reference sequence). Here the CDR3 DNA reads TGTGCCAGCAGTCGAACCCCCGGGACTAGCAACGGGGAGCTGTTTTTT. Protein: CASSRTPGTSNGELFF.

The chain recombines TRBV7-2 with TRBJ2-5, with TRBD2 as a possible D gene (7 bases). Trimming shortened V by 7 bases and J by 2 bases, and 14 bases separated the two germline ends. Germline V gene sequence: CDR1 SGHTA, CDR2 FQGNSA. The CDR3 spans 14 residues. The CDR3 bases are TGTGCCAGCAACCTACAGGGAGGGCAAGAGACCCAGTACTTC. Protein product: CASNLQGGQETQYF.

About this clone: The same CDR3 arises from other DNA sequences in this sample as well. The rearrangement uses TRBV27 and TRBJ2-7, with a tentative D call TRBD2 (5 bases). Germline V gene sequence: CDR1 MNHEY, CDR2 SMNVEV (reference sequence). Trimming pared 0 bases from V and 3 bases from J, leaving 6 bases between. The CDR3 consists of 13 residues. CDR3 in amino acids: CASSLSGGYEQYF. The CDR3 region has the DNA TGTGCCAGCAGTTTATCAGGAGGCTACGAGCAGTACTTC.

The chain couples TRBV6-1 to TRBJ2-1; 8 nucleotides line up with TRBD1. Germline V gives CDR1 MNHNS, CDR2 SASEGT. This CDR3 has 17 amino acids. V lost 3 bases, J lost 4 bases, and 11 bases stayed unmatched. The CDR3 loop is CASSDWDAGGKYNEQFF. Here the CDR3 DNA reads TGTGCCAGCAGTGACTGGGACGCAGGGGGCAAATACAATGAGCAGTTCTTC.

The chain employs TRBV14 and TRBJ2-7; 8 bases fit TRBD2. The CDR3 is 18 amino acids. V shed 1 base, J shed 1 base, and the junction held 12 bases outside the gene matches. Germline V lookup: CDR1 SGHDN, CDR2 FVKESK. CDR3 coding DNA: TGTGCCAGCAGCCAAGGCGTGCGGCTAGGACTAGCTTCCTACGAGCAGTACTTC. Its translation is CASSQGVRLGLASYEQYF.

The rearrangement links TRBV5-1 to TRBJ1-1; D ambiguous. The CDR3 runs to 15 residues. The V end was cut by 0 bases, the J end by 1 base, with 10 bases between. Germline CDR1 SGHRS, CDR2 YFSETQ. The CDR3 region is CASSLVTGGNTEAFF. The DNA for the CDR3 is TGCGCCAGCAGCTTGGTTACGGGAGGGAACACTGAAGCTTTCTTT.

This sequence joins TRBV27 and TRBJ1-1; D not resolved. Trimming took off 5 bases at V and 6 bases at J, with 19 bases between the two ends. The CDR3 loop spans 15 amino acids. Germline CDR1 reads MNHEY; CDR2 reads SMNVEV (reference sequence). The CDR3 loop reads CASSGPSRGVPEAFF. In DNA form, the CDR3 reads TGTGCCAGCAGTGGCCCCAGTCGCGGTGTGCCTGAAGCTTTCTTT.

The V gene is TRBV27, the J gene TRBJ1-5; 10 bases are shared with TRBD1. The V and J ends lost 6 bases and 10 bases, in that order; junction bases with no gene match: 6. Per the germline V gene, CDR1 is MNHEY and CDR2 is SMNVEV (reference sequence). The CDR3 has 13 amino acids. CDR3 in DNA: TGTGCCAGCAGACAAAGACAGGGGGCTCCCCAGCATTTT. Protein product: CASRQRQGAPQHF.

The genes are TRBV6-6 and TRBJ2-1; 7 bases agree with TRBD2. Looked up from germline, CDR1 is MNHNY and CDR2 is SVGAGI (reference sequence). V was clipped by 7 bases and J by 4 bases; unmatched bases: 7. The CDR3 sequence is 14 residues long. The DNA of the CDR3 is TGTGCCAGCATCGGCGGGAGTAGATACAATGAGCAGTTCTTC. Translating it yields CASIGGSRYNEQFF.

The chain recombines TRBV10-3 with TRBJ2-1; TRBD1 is a possible D gene (5 bases). Germline loops: CDR1 ENHRY, CDR2 SYGVKD. V gave up 6 bases and J gave up 7 bases, with 10 bases separating them. The CDR3 is 12 residues long. CDR3 in amino acids: CAISGSGNEQFF. The CDR3 coding sequence is TGTGCCATCAGCGGGTCAGGGAATGAGCAGTTCTTC.

This chain uses TRBV29-1 with TRBJ1-1, with 9 bases identical to TRBD1. J was trimmed by 3 bases and V by 6 bases; bases with no gene match: 5. Germline loops: CDR1 SQVTM, CDR2 ANQGSEA. The CDR3 length is 13 residues. CDR3 DNA sequence: TGCAGCGTGGTGACAGGGGGGGACACTGAAGCTTTCTTT. It yields the protein CSVVTGGDTEAFF.

This clone was recorded only once. V is TRBV18 and J is TRBJ1-1, with 9 bases fitting TRBD1. Trimming removed 2 bases from V and 4 bases from J; junction bases left unmatched: 5. Germline CDR1 KGHSH, CDR2 LQKENI. The length of the CDR3 is 15 residues. CDR3 amino acids: CASSPNDRGGTEAFF. The CDR3 DNA sequence: TGTGCCAGCTCACCAAACGACAGGGGGGGCACTGAAGCTTTCTTT. Filled out from reference TRBV18 and TRBJ1-1, the complete variable domain reads NAGVMQNPRHLVRRRGQEARLRCSPMKGHSHVYWYRQLPEEGLKFMVYLQKENIIDESGMPKERFSAEFPKEGPSILRIQQVVRGDSAAYFCASSPNDRGGTEAFFGQGTRLTVV.

The rearrangement joins TRBV27 to TRBJ2-6; 13 nucleotides agree with TRBD2. J lost 0 bases, V lost 9 bases, and 5 bases had no gene match. Germline CDR1 and CDR2: MNHEY and SMNVEV (reference sequence). This CDR3 is built from 17 residues. The CDR3: CASTLAGGSSGANVLTF. DNA of the CDR3: TGTGCCAGTACACTAGCGGGAGGGAGCTCTGGGGCCAACGTCCTGACTTTC.

V and J are TRBV7-8 and TRBJ2-5; 7 nucleotides match TRBD2. The V gene end was trimmed by 5 bases and the J gene end by 6 bases; junction bases not matched to a gene: 12. The CDR3 is made up of 15 amino acids. CDR1 is SGHVS and CDR2 is FQNEAQ in the germline V gene. CDR3 bases: TGTGCCAGCAGCGGAATTGTAGCGGGTGAAAAGACCCAGTACTTC. This codes for CASSGIVAGEKTQYF.

The V call is TRBV5-1, the J call TRBJ1-4; a possible D gene is TRBD1 (5 bases). There are 16 residues in the CDR3. Per the germline V gene, CDR1 is SGHRS and CDR2 is YFSETQ. Trimming cost V 7 bases and J 2 bases, with 18 bases left between them. The DNA for the CDR3 is TGCGCCAGCTCCGACGGGGGAACGGCTACTAATGAAAAACTGTTTTTT. Residues: CASSDGGTATNEKLFF.

The V gene is TRBV19, the J gene TRBJ2-7, with 7 bases that match TRBD2. J gave up 2 bases and V 6 bases, and 10 bases lay outside the gene matches. This CDR3 has 15 amino acids. Germline values: CDR1 LNHDA, CDR2 SQIVND (reference sequence). Written as DNA, the CDR3 is TGTGCCAGTAGCTCCTCGGCGGGAGCGGCCTACGAGCAGTACTTC. Translation gives CASSSSAGAAYEQYF.

This chain joins TRBV4-1 and TRBJ2-7, with D perhaps TRBD2 (6 bases). The V end was cut by 2 bases, the J end by 3 bases, with 23 bases between. This CDR3 has 18 residues. CDR1 and CDR2 (germline): MGHRA, YSYEKL. This chain's CDR3 is CASSQSHISRDSHYEQYF. In DNA form, the CDR3 reads TGCGCCAGCAGCCAATCACATATTTCCCGGGACTCACACTACGAGCAGTACTTC.

This clone was recorded only once. CDR3 region: CASSEGFGTDTQYF. The DNA for the CDR3 is TGTGCCAGCAGCGAGGGTTTTGGCACAGATACGCAGTATTTT. The gene calls are TRBV9 and TRBJ2-3, with no clear D. Germline CDR1 and CDR2: SGDLS and YYNGEE. CDR3 length equals 14 residues. Deletions cut 3 bases from V and 1 base from J, with 9 bases between.

This chain links TRBV28 with TRBJ2-1; TRBD1 is a possible D gene (6 bases). CDR1 is MDHEN and CDR2 is SYDVKM in the germline V gene. There are 13 residues in the CDR3. The V end lost 7 bases, the J end lost 7 bases, and 14 bases lay between the germline ends. The CDR3: CASNRVEKNEQFF. For the CDR3, the DNA is TGTGCCAGCAACAGGGTAGAAAAGAATGAGCAGTTCTTC.

The chain joins TRBV7-9 to TRBJ2-5; D may match TRBD1 or TRBD2 (6 bases each). The J call may be incorrect, as the DNA end agrees better with TRBJ2-7. This CDR3 has 15 amino acids. Looked up from germline, CDR1 is SEHNR and CDR2 is FQNEAQ (reference sequence). CDR3 nucleotide sequence: TGTGCCAGCAGCCCCTTCGCGGGACAACCCTACGAGCAGTACTTC. Residues: CASSPFAGQPYEQYF.

As DNA, the CDR3 is TGCGCCAGCAGTGTAGTTTTAGTCACCCGAGTGACAGCTTTCTTT. This gives the protein CASSVVLVTRVTAFF. V usage is TRBV10-1 and J usage is TRBJ1-1; D not certain. The CDR3 loop spans 15 amino acids. The V gene's germline CDR1 is WNHNN and CDR2 SYGVQD (reference sequence). V lost 4 bases to trimming and J lost 10 bases, with 22 bases between them.

The chain combines TRBV7-2 with TRBJ2-1; D call uncertain. The CDR3 runs to 15 residues. V gave up 0 bases and J gave up 3 bases, with 9 bases separating them. The germline V gene has CDR1 SGHTA and CDR2 FQGNSA. The CDR3 DNA reads as TGTGCCAGCAGCTTAGCGGCAGCCAGCTACAATGAGCAGTTCTTC. Translated, it gives CASSLAAASYNEQFF. Together with reference TRBV7-2 and TRBJ2-1, the CDR3 gives the full variable domain: GAGVSQSPSNKVTEKGKDVELRCDPISGHTALYWYRQSLGQGLEFLIYFQGNSAPDKSGLPSDRFSAERTGGSVSTLTIQRTQQEDSAVYLCASSLAAASYNEQFFGPGTRLTVL.

The chain is built from TRBV4-1 and TRBJ1-2, with TRBD1 as a possible D gene (6 bases). Trimming stripped 2 bases from V and 5 bases from J, with 15 bases between. The CDR3 sequence is 15 residues long. Germline assignment: CDR1 MGHRA and CDR2 YSYEKL. DNA for the CDR3: TGCGCCAGCAGCCAACCCTCAGGGGTGAGTTATGGCTACACCTTC. This codes for CASSQPSGVSYGYTF.